One sample yielded the 30 T cell receptor beta chains listed below, sequenced in a study of shared clonotypes between healthy human individuals. Sequenced by immunoSEQ multiplex PCR; TCRdb stores in-frame clones only, minus some. The sample records some 660,000 clones, around 78% being singletons. Sample: memory CD4+ T cells sorted from blood. Stated subset: CD45RA-negative fraction. Receptors were obtained from a woman in her 30s in good health.

This chain uses TRBV7-9 with TRBJ2-5; 10 bases fit TRBD2. Trimming took 6 bases from V and 4 from J; bases not matched to a gene: 5. There are 14 residues in the CDR3. Germline CDR1 reads SEHNR; CDR2 reads FQNEAQ (reference sequence). CDR3 coding DNA: TGTGCCAGCAGTCCCGGACTAGCGGCAGAGACCCAGTACTTC. Its translation is CASSPGLAAETQYF.

This chain joins TRBV30 and TRBJ1-5; D is uncertain. The CDR3 is made up of 15 amino acids. The V gene lost 3 bases and the J gene lost 3 bases, with 15 bases spanning the gap. The germline CDR1 and CDR2 sequences are GTSNPN and SVGIG (reference sequence). CDR3 protein: CAWRASAGANQPQHF. In nucleotides, the CDR3 is TGTGCCTGGAGAGCTTCCGCGGGCGCCAATCAGCCCCAGCATTTT.

The chain employs TRBV28 and TRBJ1-6; D gene ambiguous. V was pared by 6 bases and J by 6 bases, with 3 bases between. Germline V gene sequence: CDR1 MDHEN, CDR2 SYDVKM. This CDR3 has 11 amino acids. This chain's CDR3 is CASSVNSPLHF. CDR3 nucleotide sequence: TGTGCCAGCAGCGTTAATTCACCCCTCCACTTT. The whole variable domain, remainder taken from reference TRBV28 and TRBJ1-6, is DVKVTQSSRYLVKRTGEKVFLECVQDMDHENMFWYRQDPGLGLRLIYFSYDVKMKEKGDIPEGYSVSREKKERFSLILESASTNQTSMYLCASSVNSPLHFGNGTRLTVT.

The chain recombines TRBV5-4 with TRBJ2-7; 9 nucleotides align to TRBD2. The CDR3 spans 13 residues. CDR1 and CDR2 from the germline V gene are SGHNT and YYREEE (reference sequence). Unmatched junction bases numbered 3, after V lost 2 bases and J lost 6 bases. The CDR3: CASSLLAGAEQYF. The CDR3 DNA reads as TGTGCCAGCAGCTTATTAGCGGGAGCCGAGCAGTACTTC.

This clone was recorded once. The chain combines TRBV11-2 with TRBJ2-1; a possible D gene is TRBD2 (6 bases). The germline V and J ends were trimmed by 5 bases and 6 bases, with 17 bases remaining between them. CDR1 is SGHAT and CDR2 is FQNNGV in the germline V gene. The CDR3 contains 15 residues. The CDR3 reads CASSPAGSLFNEQFF. The CDR3 DNA sequence: TGTGCCAGCAGCCCGGCGGGAAGCTTATTCAATGAGCAGTTCTTC.

This clone was picked up a small number of times. The chain employs TRBV28 and TRBJ2-7; 7 bases align to TRBD2. CDR1 MDHEN and CDR2 SYDVKM come from the germline V gene. Losses at the gene ends were 4 bases for V and 2 bases for J; bases not matched to a gene: 8. CDR3 size: 15 residues. As DNA, the CDR3 is TGTGCCAGCAGTTCAGCTGCGGGGGTCGCCTACGAGCAGTACTTC. Translation gives CASSSAAGVAYEQYF.

The V call is TRBV29-1, the J call TRBJ2-1; 7 bases are a match to TRBD1. This CDR3 has 13 residues. Germline CDR1 and CDR2: SQVTM and ANQGSEA. With 7 bases clipped from V and 6 bases from J, the junction kept 9 bases outside the gene matches. CDR3 amino acids: CSDLGQSGNEQFF. CDR3 sequence (DNA): TGCAGCGACCTGGGACAGTCTGGCAATGAGCAGTTCTTC.

The chain is built from TRBV28 and TRBJ2-6, with no clear D. Trimming left V 2 bases short and J 3 bases short, with 14 bases between. This CDR3 has 17 residues. CDR1 is MDHEN, CDR2 SYDVKM, per germline. The CDR3 protein is CASSLGLRIGGANVLTF. The CDR3 DNA reads as TGTGCCAGCAGTTTAGGTCTTAGGATTGGTGGGGCCAACGTCCTGACTTTC.

CDR3 protein: CASSVGTGGNIQYF. CDR3 coding DNA: TGCGCCAGCAGCGTCGGGACAGGGGGGAACATTCAGTACTTC. The chain combines TRBV5-1 with TRBJ2-4; 11 bases align to TRBD1. Germline V gene data show CDR1 as SGHRS and CDR2 as YFSETQ. V trimming: 4 bases; J trimming: 7 bases; junction bases outside the gene matches: 4. There are 14 residues in the CDR3.

The J gene is TRBJ1-2, the V gene TRBV27, with D uncertain. V was cut by 3 bases and J by 7 bases, with 12 bases left in between. The CDR3 is 13 residues long. CDR1 is MNHEY and CDR2 is SMNVEV in the germline V gene (reference sequence). CDR3 in DNA: TGTGCCAGCAGTTTCCTGGGCAGAACTGGCTACACCTTC. Translating gives CASSFLGRTGYTF.

This chain uses TRBV27 with TRBJ2-7; 7 nucleotides agree with TRBD2. This CDR3 has 14 residues. V lost 4 bases and J lost 2; bases outside the gene matches: 5. The germline CDR1 and CDR2 sequences are MNHEY and SMNVEV (reference sequence). The CDR3, as DNA: TGTGCCAGCAGTTCCGGCGGGAGCCCCTACGAGCAGTACTTC. It codes for CASSSGGSPYEQYF.

The genes are TRBV25-1 and TRBJ2-7, with 12 bases aligning to TRBD2. The V gene end was trimmed by 10 bases and the J gene end by 5 bases; junction bases not matched to a gene: 6. CDR3 length: 13 residues. Germline CDR1 reads MGHDK; CDR2 reads SYGVNS. CDR3 coding DNA: TGTGCCACCCGGGGACTAGCGGGCGACGAGCAGTACTTC. Translated, it gives CATRGLAGDEQYF.

V is TRBV5-6 and J is TRBJ2-7; TRBD1 aligns across 7 bases. Trimming removed 3 bases from V and 1 base from J; junction bases left unmatched: 7. This CDR3 comprises 15 residues. CDR1 and CDR2 (germline): SGHDT, YYEEEE. The chain's CDR3 is CASSSGGTASYEQYF. As DNA, the CDR3 is TGTGCCAGCAGCTCAGGTGGGACAGCTTCCTACGAGCAGTACTTC.

The genes are TRBV6-5 and TRBJ1-4, with a tentative D call TRBD1 (5 bases). From germline, CDR1 is MNHEY and CDR2 SVGAGI. The CDR3 is 14 amino acids. V lost 3 bases to trimming and J lost 3 bases, with 8 bases between them. In DNA form, the CDR3 reads TGTGCCAGCAGTTATTCGGGGCCTAATGAAAAACTGTTTTTT. Its translation: CASSYSGPNEKLFF.

This clone appeared a single time. The rearrangement links TRBV9 to TRBJ2-5, with 7 positions matching TRBD1. This CDR3 is built from 15 residues. V trimming: 4 bases; J trimming: 5 bases; junction bases outside the gene matches: 11. Germline V gene sequence: CDR1 SGDLS, CDR2 YYNGEE. The CDR3 DNA follows: TGTGCCAGCAGCTCCATGGGACAGACCTCCGAGACCCAGTACTTC. Amino acid sequence: CASSSMGQTSETQYF.

V usage is TRBV11-2 and J usage is TRBJ1-2, with TRBD1 as a possible D gene (6 bases). The germline gives CDR1 SGHAT, CDR2 FQNNGV. CDR3 length: 13 amino acids. V lost 2 bases to trimming and J lost 6 bases, with 10 bases between them. The CDR3 bases are TGTGCCAGCAGCTTAAACAGGGCGAATGGCTACACCTTC. Translating gives CASSLNRANGYTF.

The chain combines TRBV5-8 with TRBJ2-1, with TRBD2 matching over 7 bases. This CDR3 region has 15 residues. CDR1 and CDR2 from the germline V gene are SGHTS and YDEGEE. After removal of 4 bases from V and 4 bases from J, the junction contained 8 bases not matched to a gene. The CDR3 bases are TGTGCCAGCAGCCCAGTCAGCGGGACGTACAATGAGCAGTTCTTC. This codes for CASSPVSGTYNEQFF.

This clone has just a few counts. The gene calls are TRBV13 and TRBJ2-7; weak D call: TRBD2 (6 bases). V was clipped by 5 bases and J by 4 bases, with 9 bases between them. Germline V lookup: CDR1 PRHDT, CDR2 FYEKMQ (reference sequence). This CDR3 has 12 residues. The CDR3 spells CASSETRYEQYF. CDR3 nucleotides: TGTGCCAGCAGCGAGACTAGATACGAGCAGTACTTC.

The chain combines TRBV2 with TRBJ2-2; 9 nucleotides align to TRBD1. The ends lost 4 bases at V and 4 bases at J; junction bases unmatched: 4. Germline V lookup: CDR1 SNHLY, CDR2 FYNNEI. This CDR3 is built from 15 residues. CDR3 region: CASSGQGGVTGELFF. The CDR3 DNA sequence: TGTGCCAGCAGTGGACAGGGGGGGGTCACCGGGGAGCTGTTTTTT.

The chain couples TRBV7-9 to TRBJ2-2, with no clear D. There are 12 residues in the CDR3. Germline V gene data show CDR1 as SEHNR and CDR2 as FQNEAQ (reference sequence). V lost 5 bases and J lost 6, with 7 bases in between. CDR3 DNA: TGTGCCAGCAGCCCTGAAGCCGGGGAGCTGTTTTTT. It encodes CASSPEAGELFF.

This chain links TRBV5-5 with TRBJ2-7; D is tentatively TRBD1 or TRBD2 (5 bases each). Germline CDR1 SGHKS, CDR2 YYEKEE (reference sequence). CDR3 length equals 16 residues. Trimming took off 0 bases at V and 0 bases at J, with 13 bases between the two ends. This CDR3 is CASSLAEWGRSYEQYF. CDR3 bases: TGTGCCAGCAGCTTGGCCGAATGGGGACGCTCCTACGAGCAGTACTTC.

The chain links TRBV2 to TRBJ2-7, with D hard to call. Germline assignment: CDR1 SNHLY and CDR2 FYNNEI. The ends were cut back, 5 bases at V and 5 bases at J, with 13 bases in the middle. This CDR3 is built from 13 residues. CDR3: CASSSYPRNEQYF. As DNA, the CDR3 is TGTGCCAGCAGTAGCTACCCCCGGAACGAGCAGTACTTC.

This clone was seen ten or more times. Other DNA sequences in the same sample also yield this CDR3. This sequence joins TRBV4-1 and TRBJ1-1, with D maybe TRBD1 (5 bases). The CDR3 runs to 13 residues. Per the germline V gene, CDR1 is MGHRA and CDR2 is YSYEKL. The V end was cut by 3 bases, the J end by 1 base, with 6 bases between. Written as DNA, the CDR3 is TGCGCCAGCAGCCAGGGACCGAACACTGAAGCTTTCTTT. Protein sequence: CASSQGPNTEAFF.

The V and J genes are TRBV25-1 and TRBJ1-4; 8 bases fit TRBD1. With V trimmed by 7 bases and J by 4 bases, 5 bases remained unmatched. CDR3 length: 14 amino acids. Per the germline V gene, CDR1 is MGHDK and CDR2 is SYGVNS. In DNA form, the CDR3 reads TGTGCCAGCAATGACAGGGGCTTTAATGAAAAACTGTTTTTT. It codes for CASNDRGFNEKLFF. Based on the CDR3 plus reference TRBV25-1 and TRBJ1-4, the full variable domain is EADIYQTPRYLVIGTGKKITLECSQTMGHDKMYWYQQDPGMELHLIHYSYGVNSTEKGDLSSESTVSRIRTEHFPLTLESARPSHTSQYLCASNDRGFNEKLFFGSGTQLSVL.

The chain couples TRBV27 to TRBJ1-1; D is perhaps TRBD1 (5 bases). The CDR3 is 14 amino acids. The germline V gene encodes CDR1 MNHEY and CDR2 SMNVEV (reference sequence). Trimming removed 6 bases at V and 1 base at J, with 12 bases between. The CDR3 coding sequence is TGTGCCAGCAGACCGACAGTTAGGAACACTGAAGCTTTCTTT. Translating it yields CASRPTVRNTEAFF.

To note about this clone: The same CDR3 also results from other DNA sequences found in this sample. The rearrangement joins TRBV5-1 to TRBJ2-1; D is undetermined. This CDR3 spans 15 amino acids. V was clipped by 4 bases and J by 0 bases, with 11 bases between them. CDR1 and CDR2 from the germline V gene are SGHRS and YFSETQ. The CDR3, as DNA: TGCGCCAGCAGCCCCGACCTGAGCTCCTACAATGAGCAGTTCTTC. This translates into CASSPDLSSYNEQFF.

This clone showed up many times. This chain joins TRBV30 and TRBJ2-5, with 9 bases aligning to TRBD2. Unmatched junction bases numbered 8, after V lost 0 bases and J lost 6 bases. The CDR3 has 15 amino acids. The germline gives CDR1 GTSNPN, CDR2 SVGIG (reference sequence). CDR3 bases: TGTGCCTGGAGTGTCTTTAGCGGGAGTGGCAAGACCCAGTACTTC. This sequence encodes CAWSVFSGSGKTQYF.

The rearrangement links TRBV4-1 to TRBJ1-3; a possible D gene is TRBD1 (5 bases). Germline CDR1 MGHRA, CDR2 YSYEKL. V lost 1 base to trimming and J lost 4 bases, with 17 bases between them. This CDR3 is 17 amino acids long. CDR3 sequence (DNA): TGCGCCAGCAGCCAAGGATTAGCGGCGAGGGGAGGAAACACCATATATTTT. It yields the protein CASSQGLAARGGNTIYF.

The V and J genes are TRBV6-5 and TRBJ1-1; weak D call: TRBD1 (5 bases). This CDR3 is built from 15 residues. V gave up 6 bases and J gave up 0 bases, with 14 bases separating them. Germline CDR1 and CDR2: MNHEY and SVGAGI. The CDR3 sequence is CASSWDGFMNTEAFF. CDR3 nucleotides: TGTGCCAGCAGCTGGGACGGATTCATGAACACTGAAGCTTTCTTT.

The chain uses TRBV28 and TRBJ2-7; D may match TRBD1 or TRBD2 (5 bases each). Germline CDR1 and CDR2: MDHEN and SYDVKM. Deletions cut 2 bases from V and 3 bases from J, with 14 bases between. This CDR3 comprises 15 residues. The CDR3 reads CASSLAGTQDYEQYF. The CDR3 nucleotides read TGTGCCAGCAGTTTAGCCGGGACCCAGGACTACGAGCAGTACTTC.